A single sample gave rise to the 12 T cell receptor beta chains below, sequenced in a study of CD8 T cells in ankylosing spondylitis. Using its own MiXCR run on the 5' RACE reads, TCRdb lists one record per CDR3 protein. The data show under 300,000 distinct CDR3 sequences, about 11% seen once. Sequencing was done on a sample of blood, either unsorted or a sorted T cell fraction (not recorded which). The receptors originated from a male donor with ankylosing spondylitis or in good health (not recorded which).

The sample holds many counts of this clonotype. The chain has TRBV19 and TRBJ1-1; TRBD1 agrees at 8 bases. The length of the CDR3 is 15 residues. With V trimmed by 5 bases and J by 1 base, 6 bases remained unmatched. From germline, CDR1 is LNHDA and CDR2 SQIVND (reference sequence). The DNA of the CDR3 is TGTGCCAGTAGTTTTGGGGACAGGAGGAACACTGAAGCTTTCTTT. Translated, it gives CASSFGDRRNTEAFF.

This clonotype was seen only a few times. The V and J genes are TRBV29-1 and TRBJ2-2, with D maybe TRBD1 (5 bases). Germline V gene sequence: CDR1 SQVTM, CDR2 ANQGSEA. The CDR3 is 12 amino acids. V was shortened by 3 bases and J by 5 bases, with 7 bases between the two germline ends. The CDR3 coding sequence is TGCAGCGTTGATGACAGAACCGGGGAGCTGTTTTTT. Its translation: CSVDDRTGELFF.

This clonotype was recorded a few times. This sequence joins TRBV12-3 or TRBV12-4 and TRBJ2-5; 7 bases match TRBD2. V lost 2 bases and J lost 4; bases outside the gene matches: 4. CDR3 length: 14 residues. The CDR3 region has the DNA TGTGCCAGCAGTTTAAAGGCTAGCGGAGAGACCCAGTACTTC. Translated: CASSLKASGETQYF.

At least ten counts were recorded for this clonotype. The chain uses TRBV5-1 and TRBJ1-4; a weak D match, TRBD1 (5 bases). CDR3 length equals 14 residues. Germline CDR1 reads SGHRS; CDR2 reads YFSETQ. The V end lost 2 bases, the J end lost 7 bases, and 12 bases lay between the germline ends. The CDR3 is CASSFSQGTEKLFF. The CDR3 DNA sequence: TGCGCCAGCAGCTTTAGTCAGGGCACTGAAAAACTGTTTTTT.

This chain links TRBV7-9 with TRBJ2-5; D uncertain. This CDR3 comprises 15 residues. Trimming shortened V by 1 base and J by 5 bases, and 14 bases separated the two germline ends. From germline, CDR1 is SEHNR and CDR2 FQNEAQ (reference sequence). The CDR3 DNA follows: TGTGCCAGCAGCTTAGGGGCGCCCGAGGTGGAGACCCAGTACTTC. Encoded protein: CASSLGAPEVETQYF.

This clonotype was seen ten or more times. The rearrangement uses TRBV5-1 and TRBJ2-3; D might be TRBD2 (6 bases). The CDR3 is 15 amino acids. V was clipped by 0 bases and J by 1 base, with 9 bases between them. CDR1 and CDR2 from the germline V gene are SGHRS and YFSETQ. The CDR3 is CASSLAASGTDTQYF. Here the CDR3 DNA reads TGCGCCAGCAGCTTGGCGGCTAGCGGCACAGATACGCAGTATTTT.

There are many counts of this clonotype. The chain links TRBV10-3 to TRBJ1-1; 10 positions agree with TRBD1. This CDR3 contains 17 residues. The V and J ends lost 2 bases and 6 bases, in that order; junction bases with no gene match: 12. CDR1 is ENHRY, CDR2 SYGVKD, per germline. This CDR3 is CAISEPTRGQGGPEAFF. CDR3 DNA: TGTGCCATCAGTGAGCCTACTAGAGGACAGGGGGGGCCTGAAGCTTTCTTT.

This clonotype was seen repeatedly, ten times or more. The rearrangement joins TRBV10-1 to TRBJ1-3; D unclear. The V gene's germline CDR1 is WNHNN and CDR2 SYGVQD (reference sequence). With 0 bases removed from V and 0 bases from J, the gap between germline ends came to 9 bases. The CDR3 contains 16 residues. The CDR3 loop reads CASSESSDNSGNTIYF. The CDR3 DNA reads TGCGCCAGCAGTGAGTCGAGTGACAACTCTGGAAACACCATATATTTT.

This clonotype was seen ten or more times. The chain employs TRBV3-1 and TRBJ1-2; tentative D call: TRBD1 (5 bases). The germline gives CDR1 LGHDT, CDR2 YNNKEL (reference sequence). The CDR3 is 13 residues long. Trimming stripped 3 bases from V and 4 bases from J, with 9 bases between. This CDR3 reads CASSHGGTYGYTF. The CDR3 bases are TGTGCCAGCAGCCATGGGGGGACCTATGGCTACACCTTC.

The V gene is TRBV7-9, the J gene TRBJ2-1; D uncertain. Per the germline V gene, CDR1 is SEHNR and CDR2 is FQNEAQ (reference sequence). Between the trimmed V and J ends, which lost 8 bases and 5 bases, there was a span of 7 bases. The CDR3 has 11 residues. DNA of the CDR3: TGTGCCAGCGGCCGTAACAATGAGCAGTTCTTC. The encoded protein is CASGRNNEQFF.

At least ten counts were recorded for this clonotype. The rearrangement joins TRBV10-3 to TRBJ1-1; D ambiguous. Trimming pared 0 bases from V and 1 base from J, leaving 15 bases between. CDR3 size: 17 residues. CDR1 and CDR2 from the germline V gene are ENHRY and SYGVKD. CDR3 residues: CAISESPLPVGNTEAFF. For the CDR3, the DNA is TGTGCCATCAGTGAGTCGCCTCTTCCGGTTGGGAACACTGAAGCTTTCTTT.

This clonotype appeared many times. The chain employs TRBV6-5 and TRBJ2-3; a weak D match, TRBD1 (5 bases). V was cut by 2 bases and J by 0 bases, with 9 bases left in between. Germline assignment: CDR1 MNHEY and CDR2 SVGAGI. The CDR3 totals 15 residues. Here the CDR3 DNA reads TGTGCCAGCAGTTACGGGGCAGGGAGCACAGATACGCAGTATTTT. Protein sequence: CASSYGAGSTDTQYF.